This entry describes one T cell receptor beta chain. This sample stems from a study of cytomegalovirus exposure and HLA in healthy donors. Germline CDR1 is MGHDK and CDR2 is SYGVNS. Trimming stripped 3 bases from V and 2 bases from J, with 21 bases between. This CDR3 is built from 18 residues. Profiled with immunoSEQ multiplex PCR; TCRdb holds only in-frame clones, not every one. Among just over 65,000 clones, around 97% were seen once, and the ten largest hold under 2%. The chain is built from TRBV25-1 and TRBJ2-3; TRBD2 might be the D (5 bases). The specimen sequenced was PBMCs. This clonotype was obtained from a woman between 18 and 30 years old in good health and CMV-seropositive. This chain's CDR3 is CASSETPLSGPYTDTQYF. The CDR3 nucleotides are TGTGCCAGCAGTGAGACCCCCCTGAGCGGACCTTACACAGATACGCAGTATTTT.